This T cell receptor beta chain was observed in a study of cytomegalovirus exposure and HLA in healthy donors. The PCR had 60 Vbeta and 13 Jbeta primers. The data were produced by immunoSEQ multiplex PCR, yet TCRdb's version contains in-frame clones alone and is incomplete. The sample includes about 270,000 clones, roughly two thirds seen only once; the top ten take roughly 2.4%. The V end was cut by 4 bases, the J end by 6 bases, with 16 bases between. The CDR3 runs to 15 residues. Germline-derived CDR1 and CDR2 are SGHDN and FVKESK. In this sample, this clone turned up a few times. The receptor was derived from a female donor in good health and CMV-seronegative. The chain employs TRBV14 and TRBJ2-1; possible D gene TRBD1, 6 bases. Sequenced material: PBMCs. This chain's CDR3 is CASSRITGKANEQFF. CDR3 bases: TGTGCCAGCAGCCGAATTACAGGGAAGGCCAATGAGCAGTTCTTC.